The source of this TCR beta chain is a study of vaccination effects on CD4 cells after COVID-19. Study context: Sampling of a couple of convalescent patients took place 16 days and one week prior to vaccination. Whole-study findings and limits: In the study, convalescent patients were few, and early post-infection timepoints were absent. Spike-reactive clones present post-vaccine in convalescents were predominantly new vaccine-induced clones.

The method was immunoSEQ multiplex PCR; TCRdb's version includes in-frame clones alone and lacks a portion of them. In the table there are tens of thousands of clones, around 74% of which are singletons. Sequencing followed a ViraFEST assay step that expanded antigen-specific CD4+ T cells with viral peptide pools. The authors isolated CD4+ T cells after roughly 10 days of culture. The individual was infected with SARS-CoV-2 between March and December 2020, as confirmed by PCR. Cultures received IL-2 medium that replaced half the medium on days 3 and 7. With respect to this clone: Its antigen remains unknown.

V lost 2 bases to trimming and J lost 7 bases, with 11 bases between them. This CDR3 has 14 amino acids. Germline CDR1 is LGHDT and CDR2 is YNNKEL (reference sequence). The sample here was CD4+ T cells from PBMCs cultured with a peptide pool, taken before COVID-19 vaccination. The source of this sequence is a human donor who had a prior SARS-CoV-2 infection. This chain connects TRBV3-1 (or the pseudogene TRBV3-2) to TRBJ1-4; the D gene is possibly TRBD1 (6 bases). CDR3 sequence (DNA): TGTGCCAGCAGCCAATCAGGGGCCGGTGAAAAACTGTTTTTT. Protein product: CASSQSGAGEKLFF.